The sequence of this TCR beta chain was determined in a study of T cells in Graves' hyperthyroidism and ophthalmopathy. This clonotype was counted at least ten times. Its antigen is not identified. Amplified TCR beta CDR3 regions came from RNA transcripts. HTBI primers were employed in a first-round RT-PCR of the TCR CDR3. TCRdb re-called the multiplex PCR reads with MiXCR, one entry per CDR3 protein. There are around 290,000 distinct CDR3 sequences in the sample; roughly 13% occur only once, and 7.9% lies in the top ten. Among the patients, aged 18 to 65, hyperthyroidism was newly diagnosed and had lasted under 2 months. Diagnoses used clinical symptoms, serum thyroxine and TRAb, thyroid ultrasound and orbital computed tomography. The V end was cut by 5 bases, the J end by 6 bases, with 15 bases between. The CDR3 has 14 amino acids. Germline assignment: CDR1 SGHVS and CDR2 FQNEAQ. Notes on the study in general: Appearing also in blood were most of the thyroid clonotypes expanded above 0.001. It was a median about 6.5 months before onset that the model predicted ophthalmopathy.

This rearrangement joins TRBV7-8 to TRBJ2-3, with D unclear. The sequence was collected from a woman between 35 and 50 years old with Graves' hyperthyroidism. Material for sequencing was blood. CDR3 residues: CASSRRRMGDTQYF. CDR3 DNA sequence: TGTGCCAGCAGCCGGCGACGGATGGGGGATACGCAGTATTTT.